A single T cell receptor beta chain is shown here with its context. Its matching antigen is unknown. TCRdb keeps only in-frame clones here, not all; method: immunoSEQ multiplex PCR. The top ten clones hold less than 0.9% of a sample with 65,000 to 95,000 clones, around nine tenths of them seen once. The data are from a study of radiotherapy plus CTLA-4 blockade in lung cancer. Study results and caveats: Dynamics of early blood T cell clones, together with interferon-beta, were reportedly the best predictors of response. Blood saw expansion of tumor-derived TCR clones after radiotherapy plus ipilimumab.

It was focal radiation plus CTLA-4 blockade with ipilimumab that patients with chemo-refractory metastatic non-small-cell lung cancer received. Sequences were derived from peripheral blood, sampled from a patient treated with radiotherapy plus ipilimumab. This receptor was identified in a human donor with non-small cell lung cancer who had stable disease on radiotherapy plus ipilimumab.

The CDR3 DNA is TGTGCCAGCAGCTTGGTGGCTATCCAAGAGACCCAGTACTTC. This codes for CASSLVAIQETQYF. The rearrangement links TRBV5-4 to TRBJ2-5; D remains unclear. Germline assignment: CDR1 SGHNT and CDR2 YYREEE (reference sequence). The CDR3 spans 14 residues. Deletions cut 0 bases from V and 1 base from J, with 7 bases between.